These T cell receptor beta chains were read from a single sample in a study of cytomegalovirus exposure and HLA in healthy donors. Sequenced by immunoSEQ multiplex PCR; TCRdb stores in-frame clones only, minus some. The table includes some 120,000 clones, nearly 80% detected once. Sequenced input: PBMCs. These receptors originate from a middle-aged woman in good health and CMV-seronegative. CDR3s include the opening cysteine and the closing phenylalanine or tryptophan. D genes are given only for firm matches. The size of a clone is reported for some rows only, either as once, few or many, or as a class for expanded clones.

CDR3 length	V gene	D gene	clone size	J gene	CDR3 DNA	CDR3 protein
13	TRBV5-1	-	-	TRBJ2-7	TGCGCCAGCAGCTTTGAGAGCTCCTACGAGCAGTACTTC	CASSFESSYEQYF
16	TRBV4-2	-	-	TRBJ1-2	TGTGCCAGCAGCCAAGTAGGGGCGGTTCGTTCCTATGGCTACACCTTC	CASSQVGAVRSYGYTF
15	TRBV2	-	-	TRBJ2-1	TGTGCCAGCAGTGCTGACTACGGACCTTACAATGAGCAGTTCTTC	CASSADYGPYNEQFF
15	TRBV9	-	once	TRBJ2-3	TGTGCCAGCAGCCCCCGGCCCAACGAGGCAGATACGCAGTATTTT	CASSPRPNEADTQYF
15	TRBV10-3	-	-	TRBJ2-5	TGTGCCATCAGTGAGTCTGGGCAGCCCCATGGGACCCAGTACTTC	CAISESGQPHGTQYF
12	TRBV6-1	-	-	TRBJ2-1	TGTGCCAGCAATCGGGTTTACAATGAGCAGTTCTTC	CASNRVYNEQFF
16	TRBV10-3	-	-	TRBJ2-2	TGTGCCATCAGTCCCCGAGTAGCGGTGAACACCGGGGAGCTGTTTTTT	CAISPRVAVNTGELFF
15	TRBV6-1	-	once	TRBJ1-5	TGTGCCAGCAGGCGCGGGGGGGAAGGGGTACAGCCCCAGCATTTT	CASRRGGEGVQPQHF
15	TRBV6-1	-	-	TRBJ1-2	TGTGCCAGCACCATGAAGGGACTAGATTCGATTGGCTACACCTTC	CASTMKGLDSIGYTF
13	TRBV10-3	-	-	TRBJ2-7	TGTGCCATCAGGGTGTCGGGAACGGACGAGCAGTACTTC	CAIRVSGTDEQYF
11	TRBV29-1	-	-	TRBJ1-2	TGCAGCACTACTGAGAACTATGGCTACACCTTC	CSTTENYGYTF
15	TRBV25-1	-	-	TRBJ1-1	TGTGCCAGCAGTGAATTCGGGGTCGGAGGCACTGAAGCTTTCTTT	CASSEFGVGGTEAFF
15	TRBV28	-	-	TRBJ2-4	TGTGCCAGCAGCCCCCCCGGGTCTCTAGCTTACATTCAGTACTTC	CASSPPGSLAYIQYF
17	TRBV14	TRBD1	-	TRBJ1-2	TGTGCCAGCAGCCCCTCCTGGGACAGGGTGGACGTAGCTGGCTACACCTTC	CASSPSWDRVDVAGYTF
16	TRBV11-2	TRBD2	-	TRBJ2-2	TGTGCCAGCAGCCAAAATAGCGGGAGGGCAGTCGGGGAGCTGTTTTTT	CASSQNSGRAVGELFF
13	TRBV2	-	-	TRBJ1-5	TGTGCCAGCGCGGGGGATAGCAATCAGCCCCAGCATTTT	CASAGDSNQPQHF
14	TRBV7-2	TRBD2	-	TRBJ2-1	TGTGCCAGCAGCTTACAGCGGGATTACAATGAGCAGTTCTTC	CASSLQRDYNEQFF
15	TRBV5-1	TRBD1	-	TRBJ1-4	TGCGCCAGCAGGGCATCCGGGACAGGCAGTGAAAAACTGTTTTTT	CASRASGTGSEKLFF
16	TRBV4-3	TRBD1	-	TRBJ2-5	TGCGCCAGCAGCCGCGACAGGGTGGGGTACCAAGAGACCCAGTACTTC	CASSRDRVGYQETQYF
13	TRBV7-2	-	-	TRBJ1-2	TGTGCCAGCAGCCCCTCCCCCGGCTATGGCTACACCTTC	CASSPSPGYGYTF
15	TRBV7-2	TRBD1	-	TRBJ2-2	TGTGCCAGCAGCTTCGACAGGGGAGCCACCGGGGAGCTGTTTTTT	CASSFDRGATGELFF
16	TRBV13	TRBD2	once	TRBJ2-7	TGTGCCAGCAGCCCTGAGAAAGCGGGAGGTTTTAGCGAGCAGTACTTC	CASSPEKAGGFSEQYF
14	TRBV6-5	TRBD2	-	TRBJ2-7	TGTGCCAGCAGGAGGACTAGCGGGAGGTACGAGCAGTACTTC	CASRRTSGRYEQYF
13	TRBV7-9	-	-	TRBJ2-7	TGTTCCAGCAGCGTCGTGACTGGCCACGAGCAGTACTTC	CSSSVVTGHEQYF
15	TRBV4-3	TRBD2	-	TRBJ2-1	TGCGCCAGCAGCCAAGGAGGTAGCGGGGGGGCTACGCAGTTCTTC	CASSQGGSGGATQFF
16	TRBV11-2	-	once	TRBJ2-7	TGTGCCAGCAGTAGACGACTAGAGCCCAGCTCCTACGAGCAGTACTTC	CASSRRLEPSSYEQYF